This TCR beta chain was identified during a study of metastatic and nonmetastatic thyroid tumors. Study at large: Repertoires were compared across blood and tumor or nodule tissue from malignant and benign thyroid patients.

Study results and caveats: TCR beta diversity was reportedly significantly higher in malignant thyroid tumors than benign nodules, in blood and tumor.

Every patient underwent thyroid surgery untreated. In the authors' methods: Built for papillary thyroid cancer, a distant-metastasis classifier drew on CDR3 differences across clinicopathological groups. TCRdb ran MiXCR on the PCR reads. TCRdb assigned the V and J calls; the authors' analysis was not used. The sample includes about 27,000 clones, around a sixth of them seen just once. The V end was cut by 6 bases, the J end by 2 bases, with 12 bases between. Germline V gives CDR1 SQVTM, CDR2 ANQGSEA. CDR3 length equals 13 residues. This clone was detected ten times or more. Its antigen is not known. The origin of this receptor is a male donor with papillary thyroid cancer or a benign thyroid nodule (not recorded which). Some clones in this sample may be carry-over from other donors' samples. J is TRBJ2-3 and V is TRBV29-1; D is unclear. The sample comprised blood. In DNA form, the CDR3 reads TGCAGCGTACAAACCTCGCCCACAGATACGCAGTATTTT. This encodes CSVQTSPTDTQYF.